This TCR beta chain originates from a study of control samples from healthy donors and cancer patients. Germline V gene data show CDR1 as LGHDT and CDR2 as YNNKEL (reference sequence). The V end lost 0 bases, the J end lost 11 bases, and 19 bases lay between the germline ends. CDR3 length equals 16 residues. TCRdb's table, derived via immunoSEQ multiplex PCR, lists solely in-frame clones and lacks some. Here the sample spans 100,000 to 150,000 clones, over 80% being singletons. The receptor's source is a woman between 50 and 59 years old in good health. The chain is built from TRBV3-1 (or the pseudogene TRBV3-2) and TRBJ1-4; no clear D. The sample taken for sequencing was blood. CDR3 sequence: CASSQEFDQTSGKLFF. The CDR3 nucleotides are TGTGCCAGCAGCCAAGAGTTTGACCAAACCTCGGGGAAACTGTTTTTT.